The 8 T cell receptor beta chains in this list originate from one sample, sequenced in a study of control samples from healthy donors and cancer patients. This table comes from immunoSEQ multiplex PCR, and its TCRdb copy is limited to in-frame clones, with some not included. The table shows about 49,000 clones, with around 86% occurring only once. Sequences were obtained from PBMCs. All receptors come from a woman aged 45-59 years with lung cancer.

The chain carries TRBV5-5 and TRBJ1-1, with 7 positions matching TRBD1. Germline trimming cut 4 bases from V and 6 bases from J; bases unmatched to any gene: 12. The CDR3 has 15 amino acids. The germline CDR1 and CDR2 sequences are SGHKS and YYEKEE (reference sequence). The CDR3 nucleotides read TGTGCCAGCAGCGTGACCGGGACAGCTAATCCTGAAGCTTTCTTT. Its translation: CASSVTGTANPEAFF.

The V gene is TRBV11-2, the J gene TRBJ2-1, with TRBD2 matching 8 bases. J gave up 8 bases and V 3 bases, and 9 bases lay outside the gene matches. This CDR3 has 15 residues. Germline loops: CDR1 SGHAT, CDR2 FQNNGV. The CDR3 reads CASSFMTTGGDEQFF. The CDR3 DNA reads TGTGCCAGCAGCTTCATGACGACGGGGGGGGATGAGCAGTTCTTC.

This clone showed up just once. The chain uses TRBV28 and TRBJ1-1, with 8 bases aligning to TRBD1. This CDR3 is 16 amino acids long. The V gene's germline CDR1 is MDHEN and CDR2 SYDVKM. Germline trimming cut 5 bases from V and 4 bases from J; bases unmatched to any gene: 12. CDR3 loop: CASSPQGARKGTEAFF. The CDR3, as DNA: TGTGCCAGCAGTCCCCAGGGGGCGCGTAAGGGCACTGAAGCTTTCTTT.

This sequence joins TRBV6-4 and TRBJ2-2, with D possibly TRBD1 on 6 matching bases. V dropped 2 bases and J dropped 4 bases, with 8 bases sitting between them. Germline V gene data show CDR1 as MRHNA and CDR2 as SNTAGT. The CDR3 length is 14 residues. CDR3 nucleotide sequence: TGTGCCAGCAGTGACCTGGGGGCCACCGGGGAGCTGTTTTTT. Its translation: CASSDLGATGELFF.

The chain recombines TRBV6-5 with TRBJ2-6, with D hard to call. With 9 bases removed from V and 4 bases from J, the gap between germline ends came to 13 bases. CDR3 size: 14 residues. In germline, CDR1 is MNHEY, CDR2 SVGAGI. The CDR3 sequence is CASRSPSGANVLTF. The CDR3 DNA is TGTGCCAGTCGGTCCCCGTCCGGGGCCAACGTCCTGACTTTC.

The J gene is TRBJ1-4, the V gene TRBV19, with D possibly TRBD1 on 5 matching bases. Germline V CDR1 and CDR2: LNHDA, SQIVND (reference sequence). This CDR3 is built from 15 residues. V lost 6 bases to trimming and J lost 8 bases, with 19 bases between them. The CDR3 nucleotides read TGTGCCAGTAGCATCCAGGGCCAGGGAGGGGAAAAACTGTTTTTT. The encoded protein is CASSIQGQGGEKLFF. The whole variable domain, filled in from reference TRBV19 and TRBJ1-4, reads DGGITQSPKYLFRKEGQNVTLSCEQNLNHDAMYWYRQDPGQGLRLIYYSQIVNDFQKGDIAEGYSVSREKKESFPLTVTSAQKNPTAFYLCASSIQGQGGEKLFFGSGTQLSVL.

The gene calls are TRBV18 and TRBJ1-2; 7 bases agree with TRBD1. The CDR3 consists of 13 residues. J was trimmed by 3 bases and V by 4 bases; bases with no gene match: 2. CDR1 and CDR2 (germline): KGHSH, LQKENI. The CDR3 DNA sequence: TGTGCCAGCTCACAGGGGGCGGACTATGGCTACACCTTC. Encoded protein: CASSQGADYGYTF.

The chain combines TRBV6-5 with TRBJ1-1; TRBD1 is a possible D gene (5 bases). Trimming left V 6 bases short and J 3 bases short, with 5 bases between. The CDR3 length is 11 residues. The germline gives CDR1 MNHEY, CDR2 SVGAGI. The CDR3 protein is CASRGDTEAFF. The CDR3 nucleotides are TGTGCCAGCAGGGGGGACACTGAAGCTTTCTTT.